Following are 20 T cell receptor beta chains from one sample sequenced in a study of regulatory T cells in long-lasting Graves disease (dated by TCRdb to the early 2020s). The sample's time point, from its label and the paper: newly diagnosed GD, antithyroid drugs for less than 3 months. For both TCR sequencing and RNA sequencing, RNA was extracted from PBMCs in TRIzol. Libraries were prepared through multiplex PCR. Instrument on record: Illumina HiSeq 4000. iRepertoire HTBI primers and Arm-PCR amplification of CDR3 regions were used to construct TCR beta libraries. The public reads were reanalyzed by TCRdb: fastp trimming at Q25, MiXCR alignment, in-frame beta chains only. Each entry merges the rows of one CDR3 protein and shows their most common DNA and genes. In all, the sample holds 510,000 or so distinct CDR3 sequences, and about 12% of those were seen once. 7.5% to 9% of the sample is in the top ten clones.

This same sample was also part of a study on T cells in Graves' hyperthyroidism and ophthalmopathy.

The source material was peripheral blood mononuclear cells (PBMCs), sampled at new diagnosis, from a patient treated with antithyroid drugs. These TCRs come from a woman in her 30s with Graves disease. Donor details come from another sample of the same person, matched by shared clones.

The chain recombines TRBV28 with TRBJ2-7; 7 nucleotides align to TRBD2. The CDR3 extends over 13 amino acids. The V gene's germline CDR1 is MDHEN and CDR2 SYDVKM. With V trimmed by 6 bases and J by 5 bases, 7 bases remained unmatched. DNA of the CDR3: TGTGCCAGCAGGGGGGGGGTCCAGCACGAGCAGTACTTC. Protein sequence: CASRGGVQHEQYF.

In this sample, this clonotype turned up many times. V and J are TRBV7-8 and TRBJ2-1; D unclear. The CDR3 has 16 amino acids. Looked up from germline, CDR1 is SGHVS and CDR2 is FQNEAQ. V was cut by 5 bases and J by 7 bases, with 21 bases left in between. The CDR3 sequence: CASSRATDQGYNEQFF. Written as DNA, the CDR3 is TGTGCCAGCAGCCGAGCGACCGACCAAGGTTATAATGAGCAGTTCTTC.

This clonotype was seen ten or more times. The V gene is TRBV28, the J gene TRBJ2-6; D might be TRBD1 (6 bases). The CDR3 totals 15 residues. CDR1 and CDR2 (germline): MDHEN, SYDVKM. V was pared by 6 bases and J by 2 bases, with 11 bases between. The DNA of the CDR3 is TGTGCCAGCAGCTCGACAGGAACTGGGGCCAACGTCCTGACTTTC. Amino acids: CASSSTGTGANVLTF.

This clonotype came up many times. The chain employs TRBV24-1 and TRBJ2-1, with D perhaps given as TRBD1 or TRBD2 (5 bases each). Germline lookup yields CDR1 KGHDR and CDR2 SFDVKD. This CDR3 has 16 residues. V was pared by 0 bases and J by 6 bases, with 14 bases between. Written as DNA, the CDR3 is TGTGCCACCAGTGATTTGGACCCGAAGAGGGGCAATGAGCAGTTCTTC. It specifies CATSDLDPKRGNEQFF.

This clonotype was counted many times. The V and J genes are TRBV20-1 and TRBJ1-6, with D perhaps TRBD1 (6 bases). CDR1 is DFQATT and CDR2 is SNEGSKA in the germline V gene (reference sequence). CDR3 length equals 13 residues. V shed 0 bases and J shed 12 bases, with 12 bases lying between them. The CDR3 protein is CSARDIRGRPLHF. CDR3 DNA: TGCAGTGCTAGAGACATCAGGGGTCGACCCCTCCACTTT.

At least ten counts were recorded for this clonotype. The genes are TRBV29-1 and TRBJ2-3; D gene uncertain. The V gene's germline CDR1 is SQVTM and CDR2 ANQGSEA. Trimming took off 6 bases at V and 4 bases at J, with 14 bases between the two ends. The CDR3 runs to 13 residues. This chain's CDR3 is CSVAWELADTQYF. In DNA form, the CDR3 reads TGCAGCGTCGCCTGGGAACTGGCAGATACGCAGTATTTT.

The V and J genes are TRBV19 and TRBJ1-5; D gene ambiguous. V lost 3 bases, J lost 1 base, and 13 bases lay in between. The CDR3 loop spans 16 amino acids. Germline lookup yields CDR1 LNHDA and CDR2 SQIVND (reference sequence). CDR3 amino acids: CASSIGLSPSNQPQHF. The DNA for the CDR3 is TGTGCCAGTAGTATCGGACTGAGTCCCAGCAATCAGCCCCAGCATTTT.

The sample holds many counts of this clonotype. V gene TRBV28 combines with J gene TRBJ2-3; 8 nucleotides line up with TRBD2. This CDR3 spans 17 amino acids. Per germline, CDR1 MDHEN and CDR2 SYDVKM. The V gene end was trimmed by 3 bases and the J gene end by 2 bases; junction bases not matched to a gene: 10. The CDR3 nucleotides are TGTGCCAGCAGTTTCGCCACCCGGGAGGGAAACACAGATACGCAGTATTTT. Protein sequence: CASSFATREGNTDTQYF.

This clonotype was seen repeatedly, ten times or more. The chain joins TRBV6-1 to TRBJ2-7, with D uncertain. The CDR3 has 14 amino acids. Germline CDR1 reads MNHNS; CDR2 reads SASEGT. Trimming took 7 bases from V and 2 from J, leaving 15 bases between them. CDR3 sequence (DNA): TGTGCCAGCATCAAGGACCCATCCACCTACGAGCAGTACTTC. This sequence encodes CASIKDPSTYEQYF.

The sample holds many counts of this clonotype. The rearrangement joins TRBV3-1 to TRBJ1-1, with D possibly matching TRBD1 (5 bases). The CDR3 has 18 amino acids. CDR1 and CDR2 from the germline V gene are LGHDT and YNNKEL (reference sequence). V was clipped by 1 base and J by 1 base, with 19 bases between them. The CDR3 coding sequence is TGTGCCAGCAGCCAAGCAGTGATCGAAAGTACAGGGAACACTGAAGCTTTCTTT. It yields the protein CASSQAVIESTGNTEAFF.

This clonotype occurred many times. This chain links TRBV5-5 with TRBJ2-7; D unclear. Germline CDR1 is SGHKS and CDR2 is YYEKEE (reference sequence). The CDR3 sequence is 15 residues long. V gave up 0 bases and J gave up 2 bases, with 12 bases separating them. The CDR3 protein is CASSLAAGDPYEQYF. CDR3 nucleotide sequence: TGTGCCAGCAGCTTGGCGGCAGGTGATCCCTACGAGCAGTACTTC.

There are a few counts of this clonotype. The rearrangement joins TRBV24-1 to TRBJ2-1; D uncertain. Trimming stripped 8 bases from V and 4 bases from J, with 17 bases between. The CDR3 has 15 residues. Germline lookup yields CDR1 KGHDR and CDR2 SFDVKD. CDR3 region: CATMKTSNTYNEQFF. In DNA, the CDR3 is TGTGCCACCATGAAGACTTCAAACACGTACAATGAGCAGTTCTTC.

This clonotype came up many times. V and J are TRBV11-2 and TRBJ2-3; D possibly matches TRBD1 or TRBD2 (6 bases each). The germline V gene encodes CDR1 SGHAT and CDR2 FQNNGV. The V end was cut by 5 bases, the J end by 5 bases, with 17 bases between. The CDR3 sequence is 15 residues long. The CDR3: CASSHSGGGIDTQYF. The CDR3 nucleotides are TGTGCCAGCAGCCATAGCGGAGGGGGTATAGATACGCAGTATTTT.

The chain uses TRBV4-2 and TRBJ2-1; D may be TRBD2 (5 bases). From germline, CDR1 is LGHNA and CDR2 YNFKEQ. The germline V and J ends were trimmed by 3 bases and 7 bases, with 13 bases remaining between them. The CDR3 runs to 14 residues. Written as DNA, the CDR3 is TGTGCCAGCAGCCAGGAGGATTATGAAAATGAGCAGTTCTTC. Amino acid sequence: CASSQEDYENEQFF.

This clonotype came up many times. This sequence joins TRBV15 and TRBJ1-2; D not certain. Germline V gene lookup returns CDR1 LNHNV and CDR2 YYDKDF (reference sequence). Trimming pared 0 bases from V and 11 bases from J, leaving 16 bases between. This CDR3 has 14 residues. The CDR3 is CATSRDHWTPYYTF. In DNA form, the CDR3 reads TGTGCCACCAGCAGAGATCATTGGACCCCGTATTACACCTTC.

The chain has TRBV4-2 and TRBJ2-5, with TRBD2 as a possible D gene (5 bases). Trimming shortened V by 0 bases and J by 0 bases, and 14 bases separated the two germline ends. Germline values: CDR1 LGHNA, CDR2 YNFKEQ. The CDR3 is 17 residues long. The chain's CDR3 is CASSQDRAVGYQETQYF. The CDR3 DNA sequence: TGTGCCAGCAGCCAAGATAGAGCGGTTGGGTACCAAGAGACCCAGTACTTC.

This clonotype was counted a few times. The chain joins TRBV18 to TRBJ1-2; D remains unclear. V shed 3 bases and J shed 3 bases, with 8 bases lying between them. The CDR3 runs 13 residues. Per the germline V gene, CDR1 is KGHSH and CDR2 is LQKENI. The CDR3 DNA sequence: TGTGCCAGCTCACCGGAAGAATACTATGGCTACACCTTC. Translated, it gives CASSPEEYYGYTF. Combining the CDR3 with reference TRBV18 and TRBJ1-2 gives the whole variable domain NAGVMQNPRHLVRRRGQEARLRCSPMKGHSHVYWYRQLPEEGLKFMVYLQKENIIDESGMPKERFSAEFPKEGPSILRIQQVVRGDSAAYFCASSPEEYYGYTFGSGTRLTVV.

This clonotype has a count of ten or more. The chain couples TRBV7-9 to TRBJ1-1, with no clear D. V lost 5 bases to trimming and J lost 7 bases, with 11 bases between them. The CDR3 extends over 12 amino acids. Per germline, CDR1 SEHNR and CDR2 FQNEAQ (reference sequence). CDR3 in DNA: TGTGCCAGCAGCCGGGCGGGCAGTGAAGCTTTCTTT. It encodes CASSRAGSEAFF. Together with reference TRBV7-9 and TRBJ1-1, the CDR3 gives the full variable domain: DTGVSQNPRHKITKRGQNVTFRCDPISEHNRLYWYRQTLGQGPEFLTYFQNEAQLEKSRLLSDRFSAERPKGSFSTLEIQRTEQGDSAMYLCASSRAGSEAFFGQGTRLTVV.

There are many counts of this clonotype. This sequence joins TRBV7-2 and TRBJ1-5; D gene uncertain. Germline loops: CDR1 SGHTA, CDR2 FQGNSA. This CDR3 spans 13 amino acids. Trimming pared 2 bases from V and 4 bases from J, leaving 6 bases between. The chain's CDR3 is CASSLRVNQPQHF. CDR3 DNA sequence: TGTGCCAGCAGCTTACGTGTAAATCAGCCCCAGCATTTT.

The V and J genes are TRBV28 and TRBJ1-4; D is uncertain. The CDR3 consists of 13 residues. CDR1 MDHEN and CDR2 SYDVKM come from the germline V gene. V lost 2 bases, J lost 5 bases, and 6 bases lay in between. The CDR3: CASSLGQNEKLFF. As DNA, the CDR3 is TGTGCCAGCAGTTTAGGCCAAAATGAAAAACTGTTTTTT.